The T cell receptor (beta chain) under discussion was sequenced for a study of early T cells in non-severe SARS-CoV-2 infection. About the research overall: Chains were not paired, and sequencing was done on bulk RNA from unsorted whole blood.

General study findings and limits: Lookups in VDJdb leaned toward anti-spike CD8 responses and missed private and CD4 specificities.

V was clipped by 5 bases and J by 12 bases, with 14 bases between them. This CDR3 has 11 residues. Germline V gene data show CDR1 as DFQATT and CDR2 as SNEGSKA (reference sequence). This clonotype was found a few times. Its antigen remains unidentified. Unique molecular identifiers were attached to individual cDNA molecules. TCRdb analysed the 5' RACE reads with MiXCR anew, one entry per CDR3 protein. There are 30,000 to 40,000 distinct CDR3 sequences in the sample; under 6% occur only once, and 13% to 15% lies in the top ten. The chain recombines TRBV20-1 with TRBJ1-5, with TRBD1 as a possible D gene (5 bases). The sequenced sample was whole blood. The sequence came from an adult who was a healthcare worker with PCR-confirmed SARS-CoV-2 infection or an uninfected control (not recorded which). The CDR3, as DNA: TGCAGTGCTGCCGGGGGTCGCGACCAGCATTTT. Its protein is CSAAGGRDQHF.